These 22 T cell receptor beta chains share one sample of origin, sequenced in a study of cytomegalovirus exposure and HLA in healthy donors. Primers: 60 Vbeta forward and 13 Jbeta reverse. TCRdb keeps only in-frame clones here, not all; method: immunoSEQ multiplex PCR. Of hundreds of thousands of clones detected, around 80% appear once; the ten largest clones hold nearly 6%. What was sequenced was PBMCs. The receptors originated from a man between 35 and 55 years old in good health and CMV-seropositive.

V is TRBV5-4 and J is TRBJ1-2; tentative D call: TRBD1 (6 bases). The CDR3 length is 14 residues. In germline, CDR1 is SGHNT, CDR2 YYREEE (reference sequence). The CDR3 region has the DNA TGTGCTTCCAGAGGGAGCGGACAGCACTATGGCTACACCTTC. Translated: CASRGSGQHYGYTF.

About this clone: Sequence at one end of the junction differs from germline and may be a read error. The gene calls are TRBV7-7 and TRBJ2-7; 12 bases align to TRBD1. The CDR3 is 15 residues long. CDR1 is SSHAT and CDR2 is FNYEAQ in the germline V gene (reference sequence). CDR3 residues: CASSPGTGGNDEQYF. For the CDR3, the DNA is TGTGCTAGCAGCCCCGGGACAGGGGGCAACGACGAGCAGTACTTC. Supplemented by reference TRBV7-7 and TRBJ2-7, the full variable domain reads GAGVSQSPRYKVTKRGQDVTLRCDPISSHATLYWYQQALGQGPEFLTYFNYEAQPDKSGLPSDRFSAERPEGSISTLTIQRTEQRDSAMYRCASSPGTGGNDEQYFGPGTRLTVT.

V and J are TRBV5-1 and TRBJ2-1, with TRBD2 identical over 12 bases. Looked up from germline, CDR1 is SGHRS and CDR2 is YFSETQ. Unmatched junction bases numbered 8, after V lost 5 bases and J lost 5 bases. The CDR3 sequence is 16 residues long. The CDR3 bases are TGCGCCAGCAGTCGGCTAGCGGGAGGGAGGGACAATGAGCAGTTCTTC. This codes for CASSRLAGGRDNEQFF. The full variable domain, completed using reference TRBV5-1 and TRBJ2-1, is KAGVTQTPRYLIKTRGQQVTLSCSPISGHRSVSWYQQTPGQGLQFLFEYFSETQRNKGNFPGRFSGRQFSNSRSEMNVSTLELGDSALYLCASSRLAGGRDNEQFFGPGTRLTVL.

The V gene is TRBV7-8, the J gene TRBJ1-1; D call uncertain. Germline lookup yields CDR1 SGHVS and CDR2 FQNEAQ. V gave up 1 base and J gave up 6 bases, with 9 bases separating them. The CDR3 is 13 amino acids. The CDR3 sequence: CASSLELAPEAFF. In DNA, the CDR3 is TGTGCCAGCAGCTTAGAATTGGCCCCTGAAGCTTTCTTT.

The chain employs TRBV7-9 and TRBJ2-7; TRBD1 matches at 10 bases. Germline V gene sequence: CDR1 SEHNR, CDR2 FQNEAQ (reference sequence). This CDR3 spans 14 amino acids. The ends lost 4 bases at V and 3 bases at J; junction bases unmatched: 3. This chain's CDR3 is CASSYGQGGYEQYF. The CDR3 DNA reads TGTGCCAGCAGCTATGGACAGGGGGGCTACGAGCAGTACTTC. The full variable domain, its missing parts supplied by reference TRBV7-9 and TRBJ2-7, is DTGVSQNPRHKITKRGQNVTFRCDPISEHNRLYWYRQTLGQGPEFLTYFQNEAQLEKSRLLSDRFSAERPKGSFSTLEIQRTEQGDSAMYLCASSYGQGGYEQYFGPGTRLTVT.

The chain joins TRBV18 to TRBJ2-7; a possible D gene is TRBD1 (6 bases). Germline V lookup: CDR1 KGHSH, CDR2 LQKENI. The length of the CDR3 is 13 residues. V dropped 5 bases and J dropped 4 bases, with 12 bases sitting between them. CDR3 coding DNA: TGTGCCAGCTCATCCACAGGACAGTACGAGCAGTACTTC. As protein: CASSSTGQYEQYF.

This chain uses TRBV7-8 with TRBJ1-1, with D tentatively TRBD1 (6 bases). Germline V lookup: CDR1 SGHVS, CDR2 FQNEAQ. The V end was cut by 2 bases, the J end by 5 bases, with 18 bases between. This CDR3 has 16 amino acids. The CDR3 nucleotides read TGTGCCAGCAGCTTATACGGCCAGGGGATTGGAACTGAAGCTTTCTTT. As protein: CASSLYGQGIGTEAFF.

The chain has TRBV7-9 and TRBJ2-1, with 8 bases matching TRBD1. This CDR3 contains 15 residues. Germline V gene sequence: CDR1 SEHNR, CDR2 FQNEAQ (reference sequence). Germline trimming cut 1 base from V and 7 bases from J; bases unmatched to any gene: 6. Here the CDR3 DNA reads TGTGCCAGCAGCTTAGAGGGCAGGGGGCATAATGAGCAGTTCTTC. It translates to CASSLEGRGHNEQFF.

The chain links TRBV6-1 to TRBJ2-3, with unresolved D. CDR1 is MNHNS, CDR2 SASEGT, per germline. Trimming removed 4 bases from V and 0 bases from J, with 14 bases in between. There are 16 residues in the CDR3. The CDR3 DNA sequence: TGTGCCAGCAGTGGACGACATAGTTCGAGCACAGATACGCAGTATTTT. Protein: CASSGRHSSSTDTQYF.

The chain is built from TRBV10-3 and TRBJ2-7, with 9 bases aligning to TRBD2. The CDR3 has 15 residues. V lost 3 bases and J lost 5; bases outside the gene matches: 8. Germline V gives CDR1 ENHRY, CDR2 SYGVKD. The CDR3 sequence is CAISDPAGGPHEQYF. The CDR3 DNA reads as TGTGCCATCAGTGACCCTGCGGGAGGGCCCCACGAGCAGTACTTC.

The chain couples TRBV7-4 to TRBJ1-5, with TRBD1 identical over 9 bases. The CDR3 spans 18 residues. J was trimmed by 5 bases and V by 1 base; bases with no gene match: 12. Germline values: CDR1 SGHVT, CDR2 SQSDAQ. This CDR3 is CASSLVWTGDKEYQPQHF. The CDR3 DNA reads as TGTGCCAGCAGCTTAGTATGGACAGGGGATAAGGAGTATCAGCCCCAGCATTTT. Full variable domain (outside the CDR3, taken from reference TRBV7-4 and TRBJ1-5): GAGVSQSPRYKVAKRGRDVALRCDSISGHVTLYWYRQTLGQGSEVLTYSQSDAQRDKSGRPSGRFSAERPERSVSTLKIQRTEQGDSAVYLCASSLVWTGDKEYQPQHFGDGTRLSIL.

The chain links TRBV25-1 to TRBJ2-2; the match to TRBD1 covers 9 bases. Germline CDR1 and CDR2: MGHDK and SYGVNS. Trimming removed 4 bases from V and 3 bases from J; junction bases left unmatched: 3. CDR3 length equals 15 residues. CDR3 bases: TGTGCCAGCAGTGGCAGGACAGGGGACACCGGGGAGCTGTTTTTT. Its protein is CASSGRTGDTGELFF.

The chain is built from TRBV25-1 and TRBJ1-3, with D unresolved. The germline gives CDR1 MGHDK, CDR2 SYGVNS. Trimming stripped 3 bases from V and 0 bases from J, with 9 bases between. This CDR3 is built from 15 residues. This CDR3 is CASSDRGSSGNTIYF. The CDR3 coding sequence is TGTGCCAGCAGTGATAGAGGGAGCTCTGGAAACACCATATATTTT.

This rearrangement joins TRBV11-2 to TRBJ1-1, with TRBD1 identical over 10 bases. The CDR3 is 14 amino acids. V shed 5 bases, J shed 7 bases, and the junction held 7 bases outside the gene matches. Per germline, CDR1 SGHAT and CDR2 FQNNGV. The CDR3 coding sequence is TGTGCCAGCAGCCTTCGGACAGGGGGGGGTGAAGCTTTCTTT. Translated, it gives CASSLRTGGGEAFF.

This clone was seen a few times. V usage is TRBV5-6 and J usage is TRBJ1-1; D is undetermined. The germline V and J ends were trimmed by 4 bases and 8 bases, with 9 bases remaining between them. This CDR3 comprises 11 residues. Looked up from germline, CDR1 is SGHDT and CDR2 is YYEEEE. CDR3 DNA sequence: TGTGCCAGCAGCCTGGCACGGGAAGCTTTCTTT. Its protein product is CASSLAREAFF.

The chain carries TRBV11-3 and TRBJ1-4; maybe TRBD1 (5 bases). Germline CDR1 is SGHNT and CDR2 is YENEEA. The ends were cut back, 5 bases at V and 6 bases at J, with 10 bases in the middle. The CDR3 runs 13 residues. CDR3 region: CASSPSGDEKLFF. As DNA, the CDR3 is TGTGCCAGCAGCCCCTCGGGGGATGAAAAACTGTTTTTT. Drawing the rest from reference TRBV11-3 and TRBJ1-4, the complete variable domain is EAGVVQSPRYKIIEKKQPVAFWCNPISGHNTLYWYLQNLGQGPELLIRYENEEAVDDSQLPKDRFSAERLKGVDSTLKIQPAELGDSAVYLCASSPSGDEKLFFGSGTQLSVL.

V gene TRBV18 combines with J gene TRBJ1-5; maybe TRBD1 (5 bases). This CDR3 has 16 residues. Trimming removed 1 base from V and 0 bases from J, with 10 bases in between. Looked up from germline, CDR1 is KGHSH and CDR2 is LQKENI. DNA for the CDR3: TGTGCCAGCTCACCACAGGGGCCCTATAGCAATCAGCCCCAGCATTTT. It specifies CASSPQGPYSNQPQHF. Complete variable domain (other parts from reference TRBV18 and TRBJ1-5): NAGVMQNPRHLVRRRGQEARLRCSPMKGHSHVYWYRQLPEEGLKFMVYLQKENIIDESGMPKERFSAEFPKEGPSILRIQQVVRGDSAAYFCASSPQGPYSNQPQHFGDGTRLSIL.

The chain employs TRBV18 and TRBJ2-2; weak D call: TRBD1 (5 bases). This CDR3 has 17 amino acids. The germline gives CDR1 KGHSH, CDR2 LQKENI. V was clipped by 2 bases and J by 6 bases, with 19 bases between them. The CDR3 sequence is CASSPIHSGSYSGELFF. The CDR3 DNA is TGTGCCAGCTCACCAATACACTCAGGGTCCTATTCCGGGGAGCTGTTTTTT. The full variable domain, completed using reference TRBV18 and TRBJ2-2, is NAGVMQNPRHLVRRRGQEARLRCSPMKGHSHVYWYRQLPEEGLKFMVYLQKENIIDESGMPKERFSAEFPKEGPSILRIQQVVRGDSAAYFCASSPIHSGSYSGELFFGEGSRLTVL.

DNA of the CDR3: TGTGCCAGCAGCGAGGGCACGACCTCCTACGAGCAGTACGTC. Protein sequence: CASSEGTTSYEQYV. The chain joins TRBV21-1 to TRBJ2-7; the D call in the table, TRBD2, was not verified against the DNA. TRBV21-1 represents a pseudogene. The length of the CDR3 is 14 residues.

The rearrangement joins TRBV9 to TRBJ2-1; 8 positions match TRBD2. CDR3 length: 16 amino acids. Germline-derived CDR1 and CDR2 are SGDLS and YYNGEE. The V segment lost 0 bases and the J segment 2 bases; nucleotides outside the gene matches: 4. The CDR3 region has the DNA TGTGCCAGCAGCGTAGAGGGGACTAGGGCCTACAATGAGCAGTTCTTC. Translated, it gives CASSVEGTRAYNEQFF.

This chain joins TRBV7-6 and TRBJ2-2; 7 bases agree with TRBD1. V gave up 5 bases and J gave up 0 bases; unmatched junction bases: 3. The CDR3 spans 15 residues. Germline V gene data show CDR1 as SGHVS and CDR2 as FNYEAQ. The CDR3 DNA reads as TGTGCCAGCAGCCCCGGGACAGCGAACACCGGGGAGCTGTTTTTT. Amino acid sequence: CASSPGTANTGELFF.

The chain is built from TRBV11-2 and TRBJ1-2; a possible D gene is TRBD1 (5 bases). Trimming pared 0 bases from V and 8 bases from J, leaving 19 bases between. The CDR3 covers 16 residues. Germline CDR1 reads SGHAT; CDR2 reads FQNNGV. Here the CDR3 reads CASSLDPGLLLGGYTF. The CDR3 region has the DNA TGTGCCAGCAGCTTAGACCCGGGACTCCTCCTGGGCGGCTACACCTTC.